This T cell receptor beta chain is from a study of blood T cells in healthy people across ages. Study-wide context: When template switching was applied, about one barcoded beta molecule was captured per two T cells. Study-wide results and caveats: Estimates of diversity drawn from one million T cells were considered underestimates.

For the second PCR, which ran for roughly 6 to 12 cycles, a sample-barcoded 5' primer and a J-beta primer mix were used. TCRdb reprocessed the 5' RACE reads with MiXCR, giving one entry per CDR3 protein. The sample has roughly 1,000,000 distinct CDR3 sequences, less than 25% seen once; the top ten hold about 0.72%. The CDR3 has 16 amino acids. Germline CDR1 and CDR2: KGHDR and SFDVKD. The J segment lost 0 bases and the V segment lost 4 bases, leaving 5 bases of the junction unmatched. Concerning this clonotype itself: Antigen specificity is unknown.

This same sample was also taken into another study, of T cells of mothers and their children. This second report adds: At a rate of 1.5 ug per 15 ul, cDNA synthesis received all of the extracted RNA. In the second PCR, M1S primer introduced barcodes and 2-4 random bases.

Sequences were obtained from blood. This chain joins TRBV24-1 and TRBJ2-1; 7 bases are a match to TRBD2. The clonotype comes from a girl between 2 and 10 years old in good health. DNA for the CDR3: TGTGCCACCAGTGACGCCAGGACTAGCTCCTACAATGAGCAGTTCTTC. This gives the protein CATSDARTSSYNEQFF.